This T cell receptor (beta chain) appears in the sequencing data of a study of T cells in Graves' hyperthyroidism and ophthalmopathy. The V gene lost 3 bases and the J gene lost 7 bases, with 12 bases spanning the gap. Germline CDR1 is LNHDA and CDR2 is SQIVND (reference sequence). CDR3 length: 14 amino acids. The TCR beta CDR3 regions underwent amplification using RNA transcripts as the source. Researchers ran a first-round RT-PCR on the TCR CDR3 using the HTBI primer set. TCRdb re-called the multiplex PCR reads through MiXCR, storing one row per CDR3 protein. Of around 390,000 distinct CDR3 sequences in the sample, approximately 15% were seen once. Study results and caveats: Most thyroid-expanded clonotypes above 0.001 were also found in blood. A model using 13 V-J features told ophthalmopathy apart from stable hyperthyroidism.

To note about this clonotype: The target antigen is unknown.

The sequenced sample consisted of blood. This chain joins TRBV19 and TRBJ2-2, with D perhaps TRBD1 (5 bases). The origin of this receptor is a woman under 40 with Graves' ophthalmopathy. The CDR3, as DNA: TGTGCCAGTAGTATGCAGGGTCGGTTCGGGGAGCTGTTTTTT. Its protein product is CASSMQGRFGELFF. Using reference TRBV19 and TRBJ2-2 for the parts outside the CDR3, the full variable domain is DGGITQSPKYLFRKEGQNVTLSCEQNLNHDAMYWYRQDPGQGLRLIYYSQIVNDFQKGDIAEGYSVSREKKESFPLTVTSAQKNPTAFYLCASSMQGRFGELFFGEGSRLTVL.